Listed here are 13 T cell receptor beta chains from one sample, sequenced in a study of T cells in tuberculosis (dated by TCRdb to 2016 to 2018). The library was made by the immunoSEQ multiplex PCR assay. Drawn from immuneACCESS, this table holds only the in-frame rearrangements with V and J called that TCRdb kept. Clones are partly lost; checked studies trace under half to an unresolved V gene and leave the rest unexplained. Here the sample has 45,000 or so clones; about 95% occur a single time. The biggest ten clones account for 7% to 9% of the sample. The sample comprised PBMCs. These receptors were collected from a donor aged 10-30 years with latent tuberculosis or without tuberculosis infection.

V is TRBV18 and J is TRBJ1-4; 7 bases are shared with TRBD1. CDR3 length: 15 amino acids. The V and J ends lost 5 bases and 0 bases, in that order; junction bases with no gene match: 3. Germline CDR1 is KGHSH and CDR2 is LQKENI. CDR3 sequence: CASSSTGTTNEKLFF. CDR3 in DNA: TGTGCCAGCTCATCGACAGGGACAACTAATGAAAAACTGTTTTTT. The complete variable domain, with remaining parts taken from reference TRBV18 and TRBJ1-4, reads NAGVMQNPRHLVRRRGQEARLRCSPMKGHSHVYWYRQLPEEGLKFMVYLQKENIIDESGMPKERFSAEFPKEGPSILRIQQVVRGDSAAYFCASSSTGTTNEKLFFGSGTQLSVL.

The gene calls are TRBV5-6 and TRBJ1-2; no clear D gene. CDR3 length: 15 residues. The germline gives CDR1 SGHDT, CDR2 YYEEEE. V gave up 0 bases and J gave up 5 bases, with 14 bases separating them. The CDR3 sequence: CASSLVLNLGYGYTF. The CDR3 DNA sequence: TGTGCCAGCAGCTTGGTCCTAAATCTAGGATATGGCTACACCTTC.

The V gene is TRBV18, the J gene TRBJ1-5; 7 bases are shared with TRBD1. J gave up 3 bases and V 4 bases, and 3 bases lay outside the gene matches. The CDR3 extends over 14 amino acids. Germline CDR1 and CDR2: KGHSH and LQKENI. The CDR3 DNA follows: TGTGCCAGCTCACAGACAGGGTTCAATCAGCCCCAGCATTTT. Residues: CASSQTGFNQPQHF. Supplemented by reference TRBV18 and TRBJ1-5, the full variable domain reads NAGVMQNPRHLVRRRGQEARLRCSPMKGHSHVYWYRQLPEEGLKFMVYLQKENIIDESGMPKERFSAEFPKEGPSILRIQQVVRGDSAAYFCASSQTGFNQPQHFGDGTRLSIL.

The rearrangement links TRBV7-2 to TRBJ2-7; a possible D gene is TRBD1 (7 bases). CDR3 length: 14 amino acids. The germline CDR1 and CDR2 sequences are SGHTA and FQGNSA. Trimming took 5 bases from V and 0 from J, leaving 11 bases between them. The CDR3: CASSAGQSSYEQYF. CDR3 DNA: TGTGCCAGCAGCGCGGGACAGAGCTCCTACGAGCAGTACTTC.

This sequence joins TRBV27 and TRBJ2-1, with D possibly TRBD2 on 7 matching bases. This CDR3 spans 13 amino acids. The germline V gene has CDR1 MNHEY and CDR2 SMNVEV (reference sequence). Trimming removed 8 bases from V and 7 bases from J, with 15 bases in between. The CDR3 DNA reads TGTGCCAGCTCCCTTAGGGGGGGTAATGAGCAGTTCTTC. Residues: CASSLRGGNEQFF.

The chain is built from TRBV19 and TRBJ2-7; D is ambiguous. The CDR3 totals 14 residues. Between the trimmed V and J ends, which lost 5 bases and 0 bases, there was a span of 11 bases. Germline CDR1 LNHDA, CDR2 SQIVND (reference sequence). The DNA of the CDR3 is TGTGCCAGTAGTCCAGCCTGGAGCTCCTACGAGCAGTACTTC. As protein: CASSPAWSSYEQYF.

This clone is medium-sized in the sample. The CDR3, as DNA: TGTGCCAGTAGTCCCGGGGGGGTGAGCGAGCAGTACTTC. This gives the protein CASSPGGVSEQYF. This chain links TRBV19 with TRBJ2-7; 8 bases map to TRBD2. Per the germline V gene, CDR1 is LNHDA and CDR2 is SQIVND (reference sequence). V gave up 5 bases and J gave up 6 bases; unmatched junction bases: 6. The CDR3 has 13 residues.

This clone was detected once. The chain recombines TRBV7-6 with TRBJ1-1, with D unresolved. The germline gives CDR1 SGHVS, CDR2 FNYEAQ. The CDR3 sequence is 12 residues long. Trimming took 6 bases from V and 2 from J, leaving 7 bases between them. CDR3 bases: TGTGCCAGCAGTCTAGACAACACTGAAGCTTTCTTT. This codes for CASSLDNTEAFF.

The genes are TRBV5-6 and TRBJ2-3; 12 positions match TRBD2. From germline, CDR1 is SGHDT and CDR2 YYEEEE. V lost 4 bases to trimming and J lost 2 bases; unmatched junction nucleotides: 8. This CDR3 has 17 residues. The CDR3: CASSLGLAGHTTDTQYF. CDR3 nucleotides: TGTGCCAGCAGCCTAGGACTAGCGGGGCATACCACAGATACGCAGTATTTT.

This sequence joins TRBV18 and TRBJ2-2; the D is unclear. V lost 3 bases, J lost 6 bases, and 14 bases lay in between. Per germline, CDR1 KGHSH and CDR2 LQKENI. CDR3 length equals 15 residues. In DNA, the CDR3 is TGTGCCAGCTCACCTTATTTTGGAGAAGCCGGGGAGCTGTTTTTT. This translates into CASSPYFGEAGELFF.

The V gene is TRBV11-2, the J gene TRBJ1-2, with TRBD1 as a possible D gene (6 bases). The length of the CDR3 is 14 residues. Germline lookup yields CDR1 SGHAT and CDR2 FQNNGV. The V end lost 3 bases, the J end lost 4 bases, and 12 bases lay between the germline ends. The CDR3 DNA reads as TGTGCCAGCAGCTTGGAAGTCAGGGGCTATGGCTACACCTTC. Translating gives CASSLEVRGYGYTF.

The V and J genes are TRBV4-1 and TRBJ2-1; TRBD2 aligns across 13 bases. Germline V gene sequence: CDR1 MGHRA, CDR2 YSYEKL. The length of the CDR3 is 13 residues. V shed 4 bases, J shed 10 bases, and the junction held 1 base outside the gene matches. The CDR3, as DNA: TGCGCCAGCAGCCCGGGACTAGCGGGAGAGCAGTTCTTC. It yields the protein CASSPGLAGEQFF.

This clone was picked up a small number of times. J is TRBJ1-2 and V is TRBV6-5, with unresolved D. From germline, CDR1 is MNHEY and CDR2 SVGAGI. The V end lost 7 bases, the J end lost 6 bases, and 18 bases lay between the germline ends. The CDR3 runs 14 residues. The CDR3 DNA sequence: TGTGCCAGCAATCCCCTTCGGGGTGGAGATGGCTACACCTTC. Translation: CASNPLRGGDGYTF.